This entry features one T cell receptor beta chain sequence. The target antigen is unknown. TCRdb passed the 5' RACE reads through MiXCR, listing each CDR3 protein once. The sample has under 250,000 distinct CDR3 sequences, 32% seen once. The data derive from a study of CD8 T cells in ankylosing spondylitis. This CDR3 comprises 14 residues. Germline values: CDR1 DFQATT, CDR2 SNEGSKA (reference sequence). V was clipped by 6 bases and J by 1 base; unmatched bases: 9. Notes on the study in general: Reportedly, disease-linked clones are significantly enriched in ankylosing spondylitis patients' matched synovial fluid.

Sequenced material: blood, either unsorted or a sorted T cell fraction (not recorded which). The chain is built from TRBV20-1 and TRBJ2-7; TRBD2 aligns across 7 bases. This TCR was recovered from a male donor with ankylosing spondylitis or in good health (not recorded which). DNA for the CDR3: TGCAGTGCAGCGGGACTCAGGGATTCCTACGAGCAGTACTTC. Translation: CSAAGLRDSYEQYF.